Below, one T cell receptor (beta chain) is given with its context. Its cognate antigen is unknown. This specimen comes from a study of T cell responses to AZD1222 COVID-19 vaccine. This CDR3 region has 14 residues. The germline V gene has CDR1 SGHTA and CDR2 FQGTGA. V was trimmed by 5 bases and J by 1 base, leaving 8 bases between them. Study-level points and caveats: Spike-specific TCRs gained breadth and depth after people received two AZD1222 doses. It was only a handful of AZD1222 recipients who were seropositive at baseline.

Sequenced by immunoSEQ multiplex PCR; TCRdb stores in-frame clones only, minus some. The sample includes roughly 140,000 clones, about 90% seen only once; the top ten take 5.2%. The sequencing used peripheral blood, collected on day 0 of AZD1222 vaccination. The chain carries TRBV7-3 and TRBJ2-2; the D gene is possibly TRBD1 (6 bases). The TCR originated in an adult in good health. Here the CDR3 DNA reads TGTGCCAGCAGCCTGACAGGGAACACCGGGGAGCTGTTTTTT. This encodes CASSLTGNTGELFF. Using reference TRBV7-3 and TRBJ2-2 for the parts outside the CDR3, the full variable domain is GAGVSQTPSNKVTEKGKYVELRCDPISGHTALYWYRQSLGQGPEFLIYFQGTGAADDSGLPNDRFFAVRPEGSVSTLKIQRTERGDSAVYLCASSLTGNTGELFFGEGSRLTVL.